A single sample is the source of the 31 T cell receptor beta chains below, sequenced in a study of identical twins. Via MiXCR, TCRdb re-called the 5' RACE reads, giving one row per CDR3 protein. The table shows hundreds of thousands of distinct CDR3 sequences, with 5.5% to 7% occurring only once. This sample also appeared in a second study, on yellow fever vaccine responses in identical twins.

Sequencing input: memory (CD45RO+) T cells sorted from blood. The receptor source for this set is a young woman in good health.

At least ten counts were recorded for this clonotype. The CDR3 spells CASSLGTSGEQYF. The CDR3 DNA is TGTGCCAGCAGCTTAGGGACTTCGGGAGAGCAGTACTTC. The V gene is TRBV7-6, the J gene TRBJ2-7, with TRBD2 as a possible D gene (5 bases). The germline gives CDR1 SGHVS, CDR2 FNYEAQ. The CDR3 has 13 residues. Trimming took 1 base from V and 7 from J, leaving 11 bases between them. The variable domain in full, completed from reference TRBV7-6 and TRBJ2-7, reads GAGVSQSPRYKVTKRGQDVALRCDPISGHVSLYWYRQALGQGPEFLTYFNYEAQQDKSGLPNDRFSAERPEGSISTLTIQRTEQRDSAMYRCASSLGTSGEQYFGPGTRLTVT.

At least ten counts were recorded for this clonotype. The genes are TRBV4-2 and TRBJ2-7; 13 bases match TRBD2. The CDR3 sequence is 17 residues long. Per germline, CDR1 LGHNA and CDR2 YNFKEQ. Trimming removed 4 bases from V and 4 bases from J; junction bases left unmatched: 10. The CDR3 loop reads CASSPYGTSGIGYEQYF. The DNA of the CDR3 is TGTGCCAGCAGCCCATACGGGACTAGCGGGATTGGGTACGAGCAGTACTTC.

This chain connects TRBV5-1 to TRBJ2-5, with D maybe TRBD1 (6 bases). The germline CDR1 and CDR2 sequences are SGHRS and YFSETQ. This CDR3 is 14 amino acids long. Deletions cut 0 bases from V and 4 bases from J, with 10 bases between. The CDR3 spells CASSLDRVLETQYF. Written as DNA, the CDR3 is TGCGCCAGCAGCTTGGACAGGGTGCTAGAGACCCAGTACTTC.

This clonotype was recorded a few times. This chain connects TRBV7-6 to TRBJ2-1; 7 bases agree with TRBD1. The CDR3 has 15 amino acids. The V segment lost 5 bases and the J segment 4 bases; nucleotides outside the gene matches: 8. From germline, CDR1 is SGHVS and CDR2 FNYEAQ. The CDR3 protein is CASSTNGQAYNEQFF. DNA for the CDR3: TGTGCCAGCAGCACCAATGGACAGGCTTACAATGAGCAGTTCTTC.

This clonotype showed up just a few times. The CDR3 DNA is TGTGCCAGCAGCCAAGATCGAGCGGGGGGCCTGAATGAGCAGTTCTTC. It yields the protein CASSQDRAGGLNEQFF. V and J are TRBV3-1 and TRBJ2-1, with 9 bases lining up with TRBD2. V lost 0 bases and J lost 7; bases outside the gene matches: 7. The CDR3 contains 16 residues. Germline lookup yields CDR1 LGHDT and CDR2 YNNKEL (reference sequence).

V and J are TRBV15 and TRBJ2-1; D tentatively fits TRBD1 or TRBD2 (5 bases each). The CDR3 totals 15 residues. Germline lookup yields CDR1 LNHNV and CDR2 YYDKDF (reference sequence). V lost 6 bases and J 0 bases, leaving 12 bases between the germline ends. The CDR3 region is CATRHSDSSYNEQFF. CDR3 coding DNA: TGTGCCACCAGGCATAGCGACAGCTCCTACAATGAGCAGTTCTTC.

This clonotype was found many times. The rearrangement uses TRBV5-1 and TRBJ2-3; D is perhaps TRBD1 (5 bases). Per the germline V gene, CDR1 is SGHRS and CDR2 is YFSETQ. The ends were cut back, 0 bases at V and 2 bases at J, with 16 bases in the middle. The CDR3 is 17 amino acids. Here the CDR3 reads CASSLVSGLGVTDTQYF. In nucleotides, the CDR3 is TGCGCCAGCAGCTTGGTTTCCGGTTTAGGGGTCACAGATACGCAGTATTTT.

This clonotype has ten or more counts. The genes are TRBV27 and TRBJ2-1, with 12 bases that match TRBD1. The CDR3 consists of 17 residues. V shed 9 bases, J shed 8 bases, and the junction held 17 bases outside the gene matches. The germline V gene has CDR1 MNHEY and CDR2 SMNVEV (reference sequence). The CDR3 DNA follows: TGTGCCAGTAGCCACGACCGGGACAGGGGGCAATCCCATGAGCAGTTCTTC. Its protein is CASSHDRDRGQSHEQFF.

With respect to this clonotype: Being one base from a much bigger clone, this may be a read error. The rearrangement links TRBV7-3 to TRBJ2-1; D is undetermined. V was trimmed by 6 bases and J by 5 bases, leaving 14 bases between them. The germline V gene encodes CDR1 SGHTA and CDR2 FQGTGA. The CDR3 consists of 14 residues. CDR3 sequence reads: CASRMTKGNNEQFF. As DNA, the CDR3 is TGTGCCAGCAGGATGACGAAAGGGAACAATGAGCAGTTCTTC. Filled out from reference TRBV7-3 and TRBJ2-1, the complete variable domain reads GAGVSQTPSNKVTEKGKYVELRCDPISGHTALYWYRQSLGQGPEFLIYFQGTGAADDSGLPNDRFFAVRPEGSVSTLKIQRTERGDSAVYLCASRMTKGNNEQFFGPGTRLTVL.

The gene calls are TRBV20-1 and TRBJ2-7; a weak D match, TRBD2 (6 bases). Trimming removed 3 bases at V and 4 bases at J, with 22 bases between. Germline V CDR1 and CDR2: DFQATT, SNEGSKA (reference sequence). The CDR3 runs 16 residues. The CDR3, as DNA: TGCAGTGCTAGCCTAAACCGGGACCCGGCGGGGTACGAGCAGTACTTC. This sequence encodes CSASLNRDPAGYEQYF.

This clonotype appeared a few times. The chain is built from TRBV3-1 and TRBJ1-1; maybe TRBD1 (5 bases). The CDR3 is 14 residues long. The ends were cut back, 5 bases at V and 2 bases at J, with 12 bases in the middle. Germline CDR1 and CDR2: LGHDT and YNNKEL (reference sequence). The CDR3 coding sequence is TGTGCCAGCAGCGACGGGACGGCAAACACTGAAGCTTTCTTT. As protein: CASSDGTANTEAFF.

This clonotype has only a few counts. The rearrangement uses TRBV7-9 and TRBJ2-7; perhaps D is TRBD1 or TRBD2 (5 bases each). The CDR3 has 11 amino acids. The germline CDR1 and CDR2 sequences are SEHNR and FQNEAQ (reference sequence). V was cut by 2 bases and J by 7 bases, with 6 bases left in between. CDR3 DNA: TGTGCCAGCAGCTTATGGGGGGAGCAGTACTTC. Its protein product is CASSLWGEQYF.

This clonotype was detected only a few times. CDR3 amino acids: CATSDLPGQNSYEQYV. CDR3 nucleotide sequence: TGTGCCACCAGTGATTTGCCAGGACAGAACTCCTACGAGCAGTACGTC. The chain joins TRBV24-1 to TRBJ2-7, with a possible D match to TRBD1 (6 bases). Trimming stripped 0 bases from V and 0 bases from J, with 11 bases between. Germline CDR1 reads KGHDR; CDR2 reads SFDVKD. The CDR3 contains 16 residues.

CDR3: CASSPDSRANYGYTF. Here the CDR3 DNA reads TGTGCCAGCAGCCCGGACTCCAGAGCTAACTATGGCTACACCTTC. This rearrangement joins TRBV5-8 to TRBJ1-2; D unclear. Germline lookup yields CDR1 SGHTS and CDR2 YDEGEE. The CDR3 contains 15 residues. V was pared by 4 bases and J by 0 bases, with 13 bases between.

The chain combines TRBV24-1 with TRBJ2-5; TRBD2 matches 7 bases. CDR3 length: 15 amino acids. J lost 1 base, V lost 4 bases, and 5 bases had no gene match. Germline CDR1 is KGHDR and CDR2 is SFDVKD. CDR3 protein: CATSDQSGAQETQYF. The DNA of the CDR3 is TGTGCCACCAGTGACCAGAGCGGGGCCCAAGAGACCCAGTACTTC.

This clonotype has at least ten counts. The V call is TRBV20-1, the J call TRBJ1-4; D ambiguous. V was clipped by 5 bases and J by 5 bases, with 18 bases between them. The CDR3 is 15 residues long. Germline V CDR1 and CDR2: DFQATT, SNEGSKA (reference sequence). CDR3 amino acids: CSAPHGRMRNEKLFF. Here the CDR3 DNA reads TGCAGTGCTCCCCACGGTCGTATGAGGAATGAAAAACTGTTTTTT.

This chain joins TRBV2 and TRBJ1-6; possibly TRBD1 for D (6 bases). Germline V gene lookup returns CDR1 SNHLY and CDR2 FYNNEI. The CDR3 spans 16 residues. The V end lost 11 bases, the J end lost 5 bases, and 22 bases lay between the germline ends. The CDR3 region has the DNA TGTGCCTGCGTGAGTGGGGGGGCAATACATAATTCACCCCTCCACTTT. Protein sequence: CACVSGGAIHNSPLHF.

The chain is built from TRBV20-1 and TRBJ2-3; tentatively, D is TRBD1 or TRBD2 (6 bases each). The CDR3 is 14 amino acids. The germline V gene encodes CDR1 DFQATT and CDR2 SNEGSKA (reference sequence). V was cut by 5 bases and J by 3 bases, with 15 bases left in between. Here the CDR3 reads CSAGEDRPTDTQYF. In nucleotides, the CDR3 is TGCAGTGCTGGGGAGGACAGACCGACAGATACGCAGTATTTT.

This clonotype has a count of ten or more. The rearrangement links TRBV28 to TRBJ2-3; 7 positions agree with TRBD2. Germline loops: CDR1 MDHEN, CDR2 SYDVKM. J was trimmed by 2 bases and V by 5 bases; bases with no gene match: 7. CDR3 length: 15 residues. The CDR3 loop reads CASSGGGGNTDTQYF. CDR3 sequence (DNA): TGTGCCAGCAGTGGGGGGGGAGGGAACACAGATACGCAGTATTTT.

This clonotype was detected a few times. At one end, the junction sequence differs from germline, possibly due to a read error. V gene TRBV5-1 combines with J gene TRBJ2-1; 9 bases match TRBD2. The CDR3 contains 17 residues. Germline V CDR1 and CDR2: SGHRS, YFSETQ. The CDR3, as DNA: TGCGCCAGCAGCTTGGGAGTGGTAGCGGGAGTTTGGAATGAGCAGCTCTTC. The encoded protein is CASSLGVVAGVWNEQLF.

This clonotype appeared many times. The chain joins TRBV4-1 to TRBJ2-1; D is uncertain. Trimming took 1 base from V and 4 from J, leaving 14 bases between them. Per the germline V gene, CDR1 is MGHRA and CDR2 is YSYEKL. This CDR3 has 16 residues. The CDR3 sequence: CASSQVDMVYYNEQFF. The CDR3 region has the DNA TGCGCCAGCAGCCAAGTAGATATGGTCTATTACAATGAGCAGTTCTTC.

CDR3 sequence reads: CASGGQGLSPLHF. DNA of the CDR3: TGTGCCAGCGGCGGACAGGGTCTTTCACCCCTCCACTTT. This rearrangement joins TRBV6-1 to TRBJ1-6; 8 positions match TRBD1. The CDR3 length is 13 residues. Germline CDR1 reads MNHNS; CDR2 reads SASEGT. J was trimmed by 9 bases and V by 8 bases; bases with no gene match: 6.

This clonotype came up many times. This chain connects TRBV5-1 to TRBJ1-1; the D gene is possibly TRBD1 (6 bases). The germline V gene has CDR1 SGHRS and CDR2 YFSETQ. This CDR3 contains 15 residues. V lost 0 bases and J lost 2, with 11 bases in between. The CDR3 DNA is TGCGCCAGCAGCTTGGTTTCAGGGGCCAACACTGAAGCTTTCTTT. As protein: CASSLVSGANTEAFF.

The chain uses TRBV5-6 and TRBJ2-7; no clear D gene. The V gene's germline CDR1 is SGHDT and CDR2 YYEEEE. CDR3 length: 15 residues. V lost 4 bases and J lost 0, with 14 bases in between. The CDR3 bases are TGTGCCAGCAGCCGACGTCGAACCTACTCCTACGAGCAGTACTTC. Its protein product is CASSRRRTYSYEQYF.

In its sample, this clonotype was seen a few times. The chain uses TRBV28 and TRBJ2-1; the D gene is possibly TRBD1 (6 bases). The CDR3 is made up of 15 amino acids. In germline, CDR1 is MDHEN, CDR2 SYDVKM. Trimming pared 8 bases from V and 1 base from J, leaving 15 bases between. Here the CDR3 reads CASPERQGSYNEQFF. The DNA for the CDR3 is TGTGCCAGCCCGGAGCGGCAGGGGTCCTACAATGAGCAGTTCTTC.

The V and J genes are TRBV6-1 and TRBJ2-2, with 7 bases aligning to TRBD1. Germline lookup yields CDR1 MNHNS and CDR2 SASEGT. The V gene end was trimmed by 5 bases and the J gene end by 5 bases; junction bases not matched to a gene: 8. This CDR3 comprises 15 residues. As DNA, the CDR3 is TGTGCCAGCAGTCAGGGGGTTGGGAGAACCGGGGAGCTGTTTTTT. Residues: CASSQGVGRTGELFF.

A few counts support this clonotype. The chain joins TRBV6-4 to TRBJ1-2; D gene ambiguous. V gave up 6 bases and J gave up 7 bases, with 12 bases separating them. CDR3 length equals 12 residues. CDR1 and CDR2 (germline): MRHNA, SNTAGT. CDR3 sequence: CASSPTRPGYTF. The CDR3 DNA reads as TGTGCCAGCAGCCCGACCCGTCCTGGCTACACCTTC.

The chain links TRBV28 to TRBJ2-6, with D possibly matching TRBD2 (5 bases). The V end was cut by 6 bases, the J end by 2 bases, with 14 bases between. CDR3 size: 16 residues. CDR1 MDHEN and CDR2 SYDVKM come from the germline V gene. CDR3 loop: CASSSLVGTGANVLTF. CDR3 bases: TGTGCCAGCAGCTCCCTCGTCGGGACTGGGGCCAACGTCCTGACTTTC.

This clonotype was seen many times. The rearrangement uses TRBV7-8 and TRBJ1-2; 7 positions agree with TRBD1. CDR1 SGHVS and CDR2 FQNEAQ come from the germline V gene. With 0 bases clipped from V and 8 bases from J, the junction kept 9 bases outside the gene matches. CDR3 length: 15 residues. The CDR3 loop reads CASSLAVDRMRGYTF. In DNA, the CDR3 is TGTGCCAGCAGCTTAGCAGTGGACAGGATGAGGGGCTACACCTTC.

The chain has TRBV6-2 or TRBV6-3 and TRBJ2-2; a possible D gene is TRBD1 (6 bases). Per the germline V gene, CDR1 is MNHEY and CDR2 is SVGEGT. The V gene lost 10 bases and the J gene lost 7 bases, with 16 bases spanning the gap. This CDR3 has 13 residues. CDR3 coding DNA: TGTGCCACCAACAGGGATGGGGGCGGGGAGCTGTTTTTT. It translates to CATNRDGGGELFF.

This clonotype was seen a few times. The CDR3, as DNA: TGTGCCAGCAGTGAAAGGCCGGGAAACACCGGGGAGCTGTTTTTT. It yields the protein CASSERPGNTGELFF. This chain joins TRBV6-1 and TRBJ2-2; TRBD2 is a possible D gene (5 bases). Germline V CDR1 and CDR2: MNHNS, SASEGT. This CDR3 contains 15 residues. Between the trimmed V and J ends, which lost 2 bases and 2 bases, there was a span of 9 bases.